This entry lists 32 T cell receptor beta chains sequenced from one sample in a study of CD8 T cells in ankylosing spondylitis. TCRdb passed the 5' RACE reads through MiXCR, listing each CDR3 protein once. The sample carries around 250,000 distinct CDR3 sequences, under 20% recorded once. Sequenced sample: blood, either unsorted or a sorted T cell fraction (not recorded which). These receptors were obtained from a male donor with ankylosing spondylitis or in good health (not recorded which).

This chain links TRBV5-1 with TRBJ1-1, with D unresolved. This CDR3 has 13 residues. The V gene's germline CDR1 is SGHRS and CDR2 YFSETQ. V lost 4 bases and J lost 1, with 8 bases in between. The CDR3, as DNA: TGCGCCAGCAGCCCTTACGGGAACACTGAAGCTTTCTTT. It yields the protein CASSPYGNTEAFF.

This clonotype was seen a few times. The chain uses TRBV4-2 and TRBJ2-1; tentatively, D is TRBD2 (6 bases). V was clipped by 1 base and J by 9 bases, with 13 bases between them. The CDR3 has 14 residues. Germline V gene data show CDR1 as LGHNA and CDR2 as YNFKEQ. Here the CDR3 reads CASSQAGSLGEQFF. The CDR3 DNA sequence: TGTGCCAGCAGCCAAGCCGGGAGCTTAGGTGAGCAGTTCTTC.

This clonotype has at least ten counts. The CDR3 DNA sequence: TGCAGTGCTAGTCCCTGGGGTGAACAGGGTAGGGTTACCTACGAGCAGTACTTC. Amino acids: CSASPWGEQGRVTYEQYF. The genes are TRBV20-1 and TRBJ2-7, with D perhaps TRBD1 (6 bases). V lost 3 bases to trimming and J lost 2 bases, with 26 bases between them. The CDR3 contains 18 residues. Looked up from germline, CDR1 is DFQATT and CDR2 is SNEGSKA (reference sequence).

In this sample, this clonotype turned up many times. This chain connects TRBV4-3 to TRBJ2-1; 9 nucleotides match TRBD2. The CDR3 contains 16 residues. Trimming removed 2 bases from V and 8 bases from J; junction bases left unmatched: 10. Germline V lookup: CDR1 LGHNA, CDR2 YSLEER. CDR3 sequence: CASSQTSSGVGDEQFF. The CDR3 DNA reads TGCGCCAGCAGCCAAACCTCTAGCGGGGTGGGTGATGAGCAGTTCTTC.

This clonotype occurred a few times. CDR3 coding DNA: TGTGCCAGCAGTGCCTCCGGGACTACGGATTACACCGGGGAGCTGTTTTTT. Translating gives CASSASGTTDYTGELFF. The chain combines TRBV27 with TRBJ2-2; 7 bases line up with TRBD2. CDR1 and CDR2 from the germline V gene are MNHEY and SMNVEV (reference sequence). The CDR3 is made up of 17 amino acids. The ends lost 5 bases at V and 3 bases at J; junction bases unmatched: 12.

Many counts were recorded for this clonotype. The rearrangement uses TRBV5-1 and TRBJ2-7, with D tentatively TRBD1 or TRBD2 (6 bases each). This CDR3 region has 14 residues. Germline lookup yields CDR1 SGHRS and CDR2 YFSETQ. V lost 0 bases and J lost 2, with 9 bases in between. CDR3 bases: TGCGCCAGCAGCTTGGAAAGGGGGGCCTACGAGCAGTACTTC. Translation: CASSLERGAYEQYF.

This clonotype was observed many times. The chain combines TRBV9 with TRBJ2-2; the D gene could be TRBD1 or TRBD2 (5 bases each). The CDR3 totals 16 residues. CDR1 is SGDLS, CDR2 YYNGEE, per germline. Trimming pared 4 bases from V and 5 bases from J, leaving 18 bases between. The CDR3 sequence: CASSHRVGPGTGELFF. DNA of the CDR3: TGTGCCAGCAGCCACCGAGTGGGACCAGGGACCGGGGAGCTGTTTTTT.

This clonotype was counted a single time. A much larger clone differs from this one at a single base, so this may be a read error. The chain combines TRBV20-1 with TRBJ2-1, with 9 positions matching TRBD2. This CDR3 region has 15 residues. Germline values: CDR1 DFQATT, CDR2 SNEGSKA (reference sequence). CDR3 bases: TGCAGTGCTAGAGATTCTGGCGGGAGGGAGTATGAGAAGTTCTTC. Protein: CSARDSGGREYEKFF.

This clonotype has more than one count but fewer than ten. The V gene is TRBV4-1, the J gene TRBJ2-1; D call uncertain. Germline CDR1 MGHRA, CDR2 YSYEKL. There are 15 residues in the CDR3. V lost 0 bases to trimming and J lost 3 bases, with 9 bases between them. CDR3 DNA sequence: TGCGCCAGCAGCCAAGAATGGGTCCGCTACAATGAGCAGTTCTTC. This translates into CASSQEWVRYNEQFF.

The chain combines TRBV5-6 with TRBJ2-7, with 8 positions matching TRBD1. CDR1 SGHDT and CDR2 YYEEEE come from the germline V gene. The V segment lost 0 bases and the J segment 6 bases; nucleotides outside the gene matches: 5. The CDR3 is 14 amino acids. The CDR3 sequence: CASSLGQGWSEQYF. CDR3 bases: TGTGCCAGCAGCTTGGGACAGGGGTGGAGCGAGCAGTACTTC.

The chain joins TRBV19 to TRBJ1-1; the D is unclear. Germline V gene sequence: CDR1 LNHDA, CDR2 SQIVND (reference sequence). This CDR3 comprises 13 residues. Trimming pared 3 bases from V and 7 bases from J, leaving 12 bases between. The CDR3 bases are TGTGCCAGTAGTATTTCGGCCAGCCGTGAAGCTTTCTTT. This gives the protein CASSISASREAFF.

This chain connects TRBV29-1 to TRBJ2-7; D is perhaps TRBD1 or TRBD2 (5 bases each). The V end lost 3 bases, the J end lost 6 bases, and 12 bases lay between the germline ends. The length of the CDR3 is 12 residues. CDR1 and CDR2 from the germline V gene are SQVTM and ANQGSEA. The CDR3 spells CSVDGTAGEQYF. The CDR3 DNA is TGCAGCGTTGACGGGACGGCTGGCGAGCAGTACTTC.

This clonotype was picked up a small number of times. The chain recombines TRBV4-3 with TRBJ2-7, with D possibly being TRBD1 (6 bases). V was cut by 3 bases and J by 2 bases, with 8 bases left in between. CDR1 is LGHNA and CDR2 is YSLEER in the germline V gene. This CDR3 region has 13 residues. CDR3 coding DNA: TGCGCCAGCAGCCACCGACAGGCCTACGAGCAGTACTTC. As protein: CASSHRQAYEQYF.

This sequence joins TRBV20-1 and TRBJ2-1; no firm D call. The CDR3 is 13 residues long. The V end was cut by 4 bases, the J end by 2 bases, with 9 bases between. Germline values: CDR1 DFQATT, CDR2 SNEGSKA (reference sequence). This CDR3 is CSAIRATYNEQFF. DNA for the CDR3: TGCAGTGCTATCCGGGCCACCTACAATGAGCAGTTCTTC.

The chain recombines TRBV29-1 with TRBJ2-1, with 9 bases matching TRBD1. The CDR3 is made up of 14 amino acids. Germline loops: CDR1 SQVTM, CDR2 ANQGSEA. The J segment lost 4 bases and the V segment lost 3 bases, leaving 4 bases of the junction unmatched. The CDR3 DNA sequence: TGCAGCGTTGATGGACAGGGGATATACAATGAGCAGTTCTTC. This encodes CSVDGQGIYNEQFF.

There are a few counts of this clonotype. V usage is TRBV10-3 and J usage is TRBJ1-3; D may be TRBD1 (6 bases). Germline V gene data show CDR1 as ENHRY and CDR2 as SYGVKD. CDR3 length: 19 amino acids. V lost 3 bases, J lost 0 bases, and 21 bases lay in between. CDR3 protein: CAISENRVPWFSSGNTIYF. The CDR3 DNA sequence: TGTGCCATCAGTGAAAACAGGGTACCCTGGTTTAGCTCTGGAAACACCATATATTTT.

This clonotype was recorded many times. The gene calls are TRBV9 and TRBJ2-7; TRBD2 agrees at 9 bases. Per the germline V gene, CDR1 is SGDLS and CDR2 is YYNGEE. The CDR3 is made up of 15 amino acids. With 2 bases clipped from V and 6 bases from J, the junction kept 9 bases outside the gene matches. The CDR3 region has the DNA TGTGCCAGCAGCGTTAGCGGGAGTGAAGGGGGCGAGCAGTACTTC. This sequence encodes CASSVSGSEGGEQYF. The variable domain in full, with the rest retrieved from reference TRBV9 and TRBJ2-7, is DSGVTQTPKHLITATGQRVTLRCSPRSGDLSVYWYQQSLDQGLQFLIQYYNGEERAKGNILERFSAQQFPDLHSELNLSSLELGDSALYFCASSVSGSEGGEQYFGPGTRLTVT.

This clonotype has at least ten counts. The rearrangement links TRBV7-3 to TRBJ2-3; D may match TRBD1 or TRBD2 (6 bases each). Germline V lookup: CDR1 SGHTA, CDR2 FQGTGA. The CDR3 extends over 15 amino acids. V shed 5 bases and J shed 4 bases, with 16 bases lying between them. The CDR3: CASSPIGGRSDTQYF. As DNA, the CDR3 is TGTGCCAGCAGCCCGATCGGGGGCCGGTCAGATACGCAGTATTTT.

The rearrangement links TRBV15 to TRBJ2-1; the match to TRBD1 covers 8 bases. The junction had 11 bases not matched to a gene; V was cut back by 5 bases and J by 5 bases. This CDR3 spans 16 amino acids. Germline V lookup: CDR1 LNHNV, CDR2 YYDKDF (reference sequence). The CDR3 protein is CATSDRGSPFNNEQFF. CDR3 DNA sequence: TGTGCCACCAGCGACAGGGGTAGTCCCTTCAACAATGAGCAGTTCTTC.

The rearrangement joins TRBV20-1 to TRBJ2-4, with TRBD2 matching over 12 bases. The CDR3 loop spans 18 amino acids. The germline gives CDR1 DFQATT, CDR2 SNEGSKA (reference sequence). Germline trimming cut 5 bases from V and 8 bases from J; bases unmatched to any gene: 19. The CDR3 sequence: CSAPLSTSGRLGGDIQYF. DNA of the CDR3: TGCAGTGCTCCCCTATCGACTAGCGGGAGACTTGGGGGGGACATTCAGTACTTC.

CDR3 region: CASSQELATGGTDTQYF. CDR3 coding DNA: TGTGCCAGCAGCCAAGAACTGGCTACAGGAGGGACAGATACGCAGTATTTT. The genes are TRBV7-6 and TRBJ2-3; D is perhaps TRBD2 (6 bases). V lost 5 bases and J 3 bases, leaving 21 bases between the germline ends. CDR1 SGHVS and CDR2 FNYEAQ come from the germline V gene. There are 17 residues in the CDR3. The variable domain in full, completed from reference TRBV7-6 and TRBJ2-3, reads GAGVSQSPRYKVTKRGQDVALRCDPISGHVSLYWYRQALGQGPEFLTYFNYEAQQDKSGLPNDRFSAERPEGSISTLTIQRTEQRDSAMYRCASSQELATGGTDTQYFGPGTRLTVL.

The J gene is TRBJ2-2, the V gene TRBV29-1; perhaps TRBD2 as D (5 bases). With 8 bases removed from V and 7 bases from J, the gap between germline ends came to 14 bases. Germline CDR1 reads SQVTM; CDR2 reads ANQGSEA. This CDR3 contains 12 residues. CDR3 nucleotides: TGCAGCTCAATGGGGAGAGGCGGGGAGCTGTTTTTT. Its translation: CSSMGRGGELFF.

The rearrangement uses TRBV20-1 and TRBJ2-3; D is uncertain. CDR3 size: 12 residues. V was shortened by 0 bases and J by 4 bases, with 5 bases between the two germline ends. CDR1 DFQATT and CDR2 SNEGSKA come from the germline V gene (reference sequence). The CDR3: CSARELPDTQYF. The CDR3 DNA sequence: TGCAGTGCTAGAGAGTTACCAGATACGCAGTATTTT.

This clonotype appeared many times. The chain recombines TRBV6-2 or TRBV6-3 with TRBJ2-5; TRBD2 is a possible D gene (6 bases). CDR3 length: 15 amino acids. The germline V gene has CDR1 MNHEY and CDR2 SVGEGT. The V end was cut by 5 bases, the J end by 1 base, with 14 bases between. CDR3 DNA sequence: TGTGCCAGCAGTCTTAGCGGAGGGTCCCAAGAGACCCAGTACTTC. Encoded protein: CASSLSGGSQETQYF.

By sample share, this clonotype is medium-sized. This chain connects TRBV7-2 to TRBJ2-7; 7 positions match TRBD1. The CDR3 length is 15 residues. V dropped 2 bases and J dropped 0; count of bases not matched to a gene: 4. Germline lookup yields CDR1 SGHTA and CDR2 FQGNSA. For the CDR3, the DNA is TGTGCCAGCAGCTTACCCTGGGACAGCTCCTACGAGCAGTACTTC. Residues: CASSLPWDSSYEQYF. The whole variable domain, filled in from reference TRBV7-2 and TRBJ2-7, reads GAGVSQSPSNKVTEKGKDVELRCDPISGHTALYWYRQSLGQGLEFLIYFQGNSAPDKSGLPSDRFSAERTGGSVSTLTIQRTQQEDSAVYLCASSLPWDSSYEQYFGPGTRLTVT.

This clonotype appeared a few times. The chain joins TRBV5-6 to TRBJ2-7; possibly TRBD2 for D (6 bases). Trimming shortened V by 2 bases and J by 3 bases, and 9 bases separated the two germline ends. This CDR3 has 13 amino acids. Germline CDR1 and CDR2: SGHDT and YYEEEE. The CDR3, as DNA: TGTGCCAGCAGCTTCGGGAGCCACTACGAGCAGTACTTC. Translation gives CASSFGSHYEQYF.

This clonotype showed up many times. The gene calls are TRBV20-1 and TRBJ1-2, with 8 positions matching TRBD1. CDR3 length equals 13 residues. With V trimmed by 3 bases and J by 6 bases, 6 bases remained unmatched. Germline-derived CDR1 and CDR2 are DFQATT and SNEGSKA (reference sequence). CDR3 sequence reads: CSASPVTGDGYTF. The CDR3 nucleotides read TGCAGTGCTAGCCCCGTGACAGGGGATGGCTACACCTTC.

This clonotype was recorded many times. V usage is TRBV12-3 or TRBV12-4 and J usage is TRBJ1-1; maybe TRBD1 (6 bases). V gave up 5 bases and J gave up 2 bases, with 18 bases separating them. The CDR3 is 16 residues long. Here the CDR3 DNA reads TGTGCCAGCAGTCGGGACATCATGAAGCTTAACACTGAAGCTTTCTTT. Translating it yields CASSRDIMKLNTEAFF.

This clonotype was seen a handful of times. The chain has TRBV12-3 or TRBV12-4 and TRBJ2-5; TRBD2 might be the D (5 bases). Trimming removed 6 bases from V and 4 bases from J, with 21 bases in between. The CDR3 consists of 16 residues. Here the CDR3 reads CASSQTGGTWGETQYF. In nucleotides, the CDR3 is TGTGCCAGCAGCCAGACCGGAGGTACTTGGGGAGAGACCCAGTACTTC.

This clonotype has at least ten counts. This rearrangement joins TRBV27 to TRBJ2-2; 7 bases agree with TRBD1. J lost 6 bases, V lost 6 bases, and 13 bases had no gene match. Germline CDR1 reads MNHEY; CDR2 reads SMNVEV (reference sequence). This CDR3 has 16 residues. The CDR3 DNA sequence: TGTGCCAGCAGCCCCACCCGGGCAGGGGGTCCCGGGGAGCTGTTTTTT. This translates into CASSPTRAGGPGELFF.

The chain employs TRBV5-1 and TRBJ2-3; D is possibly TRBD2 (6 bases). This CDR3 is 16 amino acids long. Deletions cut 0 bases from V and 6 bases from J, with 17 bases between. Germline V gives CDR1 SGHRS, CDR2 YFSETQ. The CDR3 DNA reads TGCGCCAGCAGCTTGGATGGTAGCGGAAAGTGGGATACGCAGTATTTT. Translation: CASSLDGSGKWDTQYF.

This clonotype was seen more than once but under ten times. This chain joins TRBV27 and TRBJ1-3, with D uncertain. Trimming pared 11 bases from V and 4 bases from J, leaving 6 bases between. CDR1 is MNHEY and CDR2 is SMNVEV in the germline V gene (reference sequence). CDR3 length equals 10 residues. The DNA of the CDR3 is TGTGCCGTCACCGGAAACACCATATATTTT. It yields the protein CAVTGNTIYF.